This T cell receptor beta chain was recovered during a study of shared clonotypes between healthy human individuals. V shed 5 bases and J shed 3 bases, with 14 bases lying between them. CDR3 length: 14 residues. The germline V gene encodes CDR1 MGHDK and CDR2 SYGVNS. In the original analysis: Filtering differed because ImmunoSEQ produced junction-only sequences that carried no quality scores. The assay was immunoSEQ multiplex PCR, and TCRdb's table has in-frame clones only and misses some. The V and J calls and the clone size are those of that table, but D and trimming were determined from the DNA. The data show over 2 million clones, with 90% to 95% seen just once and 0.13% held by the top ten.

The receptor was derived from a man between 18 and 35 years old in good health. The sequencing input was naive CD4+ T cells sorted from blood. As for subset: CD45RA+ positively selected. The V call is TRBV25-1, the J call TRBJ2-7; D ambiguous. The CDR3 coding sequence is TGTGCCAGCAGTCCTAGTGGCAGGCACTACGAGCAGTACTTC. The encoded protein is CASSPSGRHYEQYF.